One and the same sample provided the 30 T cell receptor beta chains below, sequenced in a study of blood T cell repertoires in COVID-19. Measured with immunoSEQ multiplex PCR; TCRdb has only the in-frame clones, and not every one. The data contain approximately 260,000 clones, around 90% of them singletons. The sequenced sample was peripheral blood. The receptors were gathered from a woman aged 55-70 years with COVID-19, enrolled during active disease.

The chain carries TRBV27 and TRBJ1-2; weak D call: TRBD1 (6 bases). The germline V gene has CDR1 MNHEY and CDR2 SMNVEV (reference sequence). This CDR3 comprises 14 residues. Between the trimmed V and J ends, which lost 6 bases and 8 bases, there was a span of 19 bases. This CDR3 is CASRGGGASSGYTF. In DNA form, the CDR3 reads TGTGCCAGCAGAGGGGGGGGCGCATCTAGCGGCTACACCTTC.

The chain joins TRBV12-5 to TRBJ1-4; tentative D call: TRBD1 (5 bases). V was trimmed by 2 bases and J by 5 bases, leaving 9 bases between them. The CDR3 is made up of 14 amino acids. Germline CDR1 and CDR2: LGHNT and FRNRAP. CDR3 amino acids: CASGLQGTNEKLFF. For the CDR3, the DNA is TGTGCTAGTGGTTTGCAGGGAACGAATGAAAAACTGTTTTTT.

The V gene is TRBV5-1, the J gene TRBJ2-5; maybe TRBD2 (5 bases). The V end lost 3 bases, the J end lost 7 bases, and 16 bases lay between the germline ends. Germline V gene sequence: CDR1 SGHRS, CDR2 YFSETQ. The CDR3 runs 14 residues. The CDR3 loop reads CASSYTNIEGTQYF. The CDR3, as DNA: TGCGCCAGCAGCTACACAAATATCGAGGGGACCCAGTACTTC.

The chain employs TRBV10-3 and TRBJ1-3; D unresolved. The length of the CDR3 is 14 residues. CDR1 is ENHRY and CDR2 is SYGVKD in the germline V gene. V was shortened by 8 bases and J by 0 bases, with 11 bases between the two germline ends. Written as DNA, the CDR3 is TGTGCCATCCGGGAATTAAGCTCTGGAAACACCATATATTTT. This sequence encodes CAIRELSSGNTIYF.

This clone appeared a single time. J is TRBJ2-1 and V is TRBV2; 14 bases are a match to TRBD2. V lost 10 bases and J lost 7; bases outside the gene matches: 3. Germline values: CDR1 SNHLY, CDR2 FYNNEI. The CDR3 has 13 amino acids. The CDR3 sequence is CATRLAGGNEQFF. As DNA, the CDR3 is TGTGCCACCCGACTAGCGGGGGGGAATGAGCAGTTCTTC.

The V and J genes are TRBV11-3 and TRBJ2-7, with D unresolved. This CDR3 has 12 residues. Germline assignment: CDR1 SGHNT and CDR2 YENEEA. The V end was cut by 0 bases, the J end by 7 bases, with 7 bases between. CDR3 region: CASSLDGQEQYF. The CDR3 coding sequence is TGTGCCAGCAGCTTAGATGGGCAAGAGCAGTACTTC.

The CDR3 is CASSGGVSFGYTF. As DNA, the CDR3 is TGTGCCAGCAGCGGGGGGGTATCTTTTGGCTACACCTTC. The chain couples TRBV12-3 or TRBV12-4 to TRBJ1-2; D possibly corresponds to TRBD1 (5 bases). The V end lost 6 bases, the J end lost 7 bases, and 15 bases lay between the germline ends. The CDR3 loop spans 13 amino acids.

The chain has TRBV5-1 and TRBJ2-7, with 9 bases matching TRBD1. Per the germline V gene, CDR1 is SGHRS and CDR2 is YFSETQ. This CDR3 has 16 amino acids. V trimming: 5 bases; J trimming: 2 bases; junction bases outside the gene matches: 11. The CDR3 here is CASRIEPGQGPYEQYF. For the CDR3, the DNA is TGCGCCAGCAGAATAGAACCGGGACAGGGCCCCTACGAGCAGTACTTC.

The chain is built from TRBV19 and TRBJ1-3; unclear D gene. Germline V gene sequence: CDR1 LNHDA, CDR2 SQIVND (reference sequence). The CDR3 has 14 amino acids. The V end lost 9 bases, the J end lost 4 bases, and 16 bases lay between the germline ends. Here the CDR3 DNA reads TGTGCCAGCCAAGCACGGGGATGGGGAAACACCATATATTTT. It encodes CASQARGWGNTIYF.

J is TRBJ2-2 and V is TRBV5-1, with 8 bases matching TRBD1. After removal of 0 bases from V and 3 bases from J, the junction contained 1 base not matched to a gene. Germline-derived CDR1 and CDR2 are SGHRS and YFSETQ. This CDR3 contains 15 residues. The CDR3 region has the DNA TGCGCCAGCAGCTTGGTGACAGGGGACACCGGGGAGCTGTTTTTT. Its translation is CASSLVTGDTGELFF.

This sequence joins TRBV6-6 and TRBJ1-5; 7 nucleotides align to TRBD1. Losses at the gene ends were 8 bases for V and 4 bases for J; bases not matched to a gene: 14. Germline CDR1 and CDR2: MNHNY and SVGAGI (reference sequence). CDR3 size: 16 residues. The CDR3 loop is CASFSMRDSQNQPQHF. The CDR3 DNA reads as TGTGCCAGCTTCTCAATGAGGGACAGCCAGAATCAGCCCCAGCATTTT.

The chain has TRBV15 and TRBJ1-3; D not resolved. Trimming stripped 11 bases from V and 0 bases from J, with 11 bases between. CDR1 is LNHNV and CDR2 is YYDKDF in the germline V gene (reference sequence). The CDR3 is made up of 13 amino acids. CDR3 in amino acids: CASGLSSGNTIYF. Written as DNA, the CDR3 is TGTGCCTCCGGACTTTCCTCTGGAAACACCATATATTTT.

J is TRBJ1-2 and V is TRBV18, with 9 bases fitting TRBD1. The CDR3 covers 18 residues. The ends lost 3 bases at V and 4 bases at J; junction bases unmatched: 15. Germline V gene sequence: CDR1 KGHSH, CDR2 LQKENI. CDR3 protein: CASSPATGQGTRLYGYTF. CDR3 DNA sequence: TGTGCCAGCTCACCTGCCACGGGACAGGGAACTCGACTCTATGGCTACACCTTC.

This clone has a single count. V is TRBV2 and J is TRBJ2-3; maybe TRBD1 (5 bases). V was trimmed by 2 bases and J by 0 bases, leaving 6 bases between them. The germline CDR1 and CDR2 sequences are SNHLY and FYNNEI. The CDR3 covers 14 residues. In DNA form, the CDR3 reads TGTGCCAGCAGTGAACAGGGCAGCACAGATACGCAGTATTTT. Protein product: CASSEQGSTDTQYF.

This sequence joins TRBV5-6 and TRBJ1-1, with D possibly being TRBD1 (5 bases). Germline CDR1 is SGHDT and CDR2 is YYEEEE. CDR3 length equals 14 residues. V lost 4 bases to trimming and J lost 3 bases, with 13 bases between them. The CDR3 loop is CASSRGRGHTEAFF. The CDR3 region has the DNA TGTGCCAGCAGCCGCGGGAGGGGCCACACTGAAGCTTTCTTT.

The genes are TRBV6-5 and TRBJ2-7; 9 positions match TRBD1. Germline assignment: CDR1 MNHEY and CDR2 SVGAGI. V trimming: 7 bases; J trimming: 2 bases; junction bases outside the gene matches: 6. The CDR3 contains 14 residues. The chain's CDR3 is CASTPGTGPYEQYF. In nucleotides, the CDR3 is TGTGCCAGCACCCCCGGGACAGGGCCCTACGAGCAGTACTTC.

This chain connects TRBV4-1 to TRBJ1-4; D gene ambiguous. Per the germline V gene, CDR1 is MGHRA and CDR2 is YSYEKL. The CDR3 has 15 amino acids. V was trimmed by 2 bases and J by 4 bases, leaving 11 bases between them. The CDR3 spells CASSQMTGYNEKLFF. The CDR3 bases are TGCGCCAGCAGCCAAATGACGGGTTATAATGAAAAACTGTTTTTT.

The chain joins TRBV5-1 to TRBJ2-1; tentative D call: TRBD2 (6 bases). CDR1 is SGHRS and CDR2 is YFSETQ in the germline V gene. The V end lost 4 bases, the J end lost 7 bases, and 15 bases lay between the germline ends. This CDR3 has 14 amino acids. In DNA, the CDR3 is TGCGCCAGCAGCCCGGGACTCCCAACGAATGAGCAGTTCTTC. Amino acid sequence: CASSPGLPTNEQFF.

This rearrangement joins TRBV7-9 to TRBJ1-1; D ambiguous. CDR3 length equals 14 residues. CDR1 and CDR2 from the germline V gene are SEHNR and FQNEAQ (reference sequence). Trimming shortened V by 0 bases and J by 2 bases, and 7 bases separated the two germline ends. CDR3 region: CASSLATTNTEAFF. For the CDR3, the DNA is TGTGCCAGCAGCTTAGCCACGACAAACACTGAAGCTTTCTTT.

This clone was found once. The chain links TRBV18 to TRBJ1-1, with TRBD1 identical over 11 bases. This CDR3 contains 16 residues. Germline loops: CDR1 KGHSH, CDR2 LQKENI. Trimming removed 2 bases from V and 5 bases from J; junction bases left unmatched: 7. In nucleotides, the CDR3 is TGTGCCAGCTCACCAAGCTCCGGGACAGGGGGGACTGAAGCTTTCTTT. As protein: CASSPSSGTGGTEAFF.

The genes are TRBV6-5 and TRBJ1-6; a possible D gene is TRBD1 (6 bases). Germline assignment: CDR1 MNHEY and CDR2 SVGAGI. Trimming stripped 0 bases from V and 7 bases from J, with 13 bases between. The CDR3 length is 16 residues. For the CDR3, the DNA is TGTGCCAGCAGTTACTCGATGCAGGGGAGAAATTCACCCCTCCACTTT. This gives the protein CASSYSMQGRNSPLHF.

V is TRBV11-2 and J is TRBJ1-6; no clear D gene. Germline V lookup: CDR1 SGHAT, CDR2 FQNNGV. V gave up 4 bases and J gave up 10 bases, with 17 bases separating them. The CDR3 is 15 residues long. The CDR3 DNA is TGTGCCAGCAGCTCCCGGCGGAGGACGAACTCACCCCTCCACTTT. This gives the protein CASSSRRRTNSPLHF.

This clone was counted once. The chain is built from TRBV7-3 and TRBJ1-1; tentative D call: TRBD1 (6 bases). The V and J ends lost 2 bases and 1 base respectively, with 11 bases between them. The germline V gene encodes CDR1 SGHTA and CDR2 FQGTGA. The CDR3 totals 15 residues. In DNA form, the CDR3 reads TGTGCCAGCAGCTTAGAGGGGACACCGAACACTGAAGCTTTCTTT. Amino acid sequence: CASSLEGTPNTEAFF.

The J gene is TRBJ2-7, the V gene TRBV4-3; perhaps TRBD2 as D (6 bases). The CDR3 runs 16 residues. The germline V and J ends were trimmed by 4 bases and 4 bases, with 20 bases remaining between them. Germline CDR1 and CDR2: LGHNA and YSLEER. The CDR3 DNA sequence: TGCGCCAGCAGCCCGGGGGACGACGCCTCGATTTACGAGCAGTACTTC. It encodes CASSPGDDASIYEQYF.

This sequence joins TRBV15 and TRBJ1-5; D might be TRBD1 (6 bases). CDR3 length: 15 residues. V dropped 5 bases and J dropped 6 bases, with 17 bases sitting between them. CDR1 is LNHNV, CDR2 YYDKDF, per germline (reference sequence). The CDR3 spells CATSATRQDSQPQHF. The CDR3 region has the DNA TGTGCCACCAGCGCCACGCGACAGGATTCTCAGCCCCAGCATTTT. Drawing the rest from reference TRBV15 and TRBJ1-5, the complete variable domain is DAMVIQNPRYQVTQFGKPVTLSCSQTLNHNVMYWYQQKSSQAPKLLFHYYDKDFNNEADTPDNFQSRRPNTSFCFLDIRSPGLGDTAMYLCATSATRQDSQPQHFGDGTRLSIL.

The V gene is TRBV7-3, the J gene TRBJ1-6; TRBD1 matches 9 bases. Germline V gene data show CDR1 as SGHTA and CDR2 as FQGTGA. V was pared by 5 bases and J by 7 bases, with 3 bases of the junction left unmatched. There are 14 residues in the CDR3. CDR3 coding DNA: TGTGCCAGCAGCCCCGGACAGGGGAATTCACCCCTCCACTTT. As protein: CASSPGQGNSPLHF.

This chain uses TRBV3-1 (or the pseudogene TRBV3-2) with TRBJ1-6; 9 nucleotides align to TRBD1. Germline values: CDR1 LGHDT, CDR2 YNNKEL (reference sequence). The CDR3 consists of 16 residues. V was pared by 1 base and J by 7 bases, with 5 bases of the junction left unmatched. The CDR3 region is CASSQVTGGRNSPLHF. CDR3 DNA sequence: TGTGCCAGCAGCCAAGTCACAGGGGGCAGAAATTCACCCCTCCACTTT.

The chain links TRBV11-2 to TRBJ1-1; 9 nucleotides align to TRBD1. The CDR3 sequence is 17 residues long. The junction had 7 bases not matched to a gene; V was cut back by 1 base and J by 1 base. The germline CDR1 and CDR2 sequences are SGHAT and FQNNGV. Here the CDR3 reads CASSLVGGQGPNTEAFF. CDR3 sequence (DNA): TGTGCCAGCAGCTTAGTTGGGGGACAGGGTCCGAACACTGAAGCTTTCTTT.

The chain employs TRBV9 and TRBJ2-5; 8 bases fit TRBD2. Germline V gene lookup returns CDR1 SGDLS and CDR2 YYNGEE. This CDR3 contains 16 residues. Losses at the gene ends were 2 bases for V and 0 bases for J; bases not matched to a gene: 6. Here the CDR3 DNA reads TGTGCCAGCAGCGTCGCGGCTAGCGGGTACCAAGAGACCCAGTACTTC. This gives the protein CASSVAASGYQETQYF.

This chain links TRBV5-1 with TRBJ1-2; D gene ambiguous. From germline, CDR1 is SGHRS and CDR2 YFSETQ. The V gene lost 0 bases and the J gene lost 6 bases, with 15 bases spanning the gap. The CDR3 is 15 residues long. The CDR3 protein is CASSLDGRQTDGYTF. The CDR3 coding sequence is TGCGCCAGCAGCTTGGATGGAAGACAAACGGATGGCTACACCTTC.